The 21 T cell receptor beta chains given below trace back to one sample, sequenced in a study of CD8 T cells in ankylosing spondylitis. Using its own MiXCR run on the 5' RACE reads, TCRdb lists one record per CDR3 protein. Of some 840,000 distinct CDR3 sequences listed, about 10% are singletons. Study results and caveats: Characteristic, it appeared, of ankylosing spondylitis blood was a TCR beta motif of fewer than 10 highly homologous variants.

For these TCRs, the target antigens are not known. The sequenced sample was blood, either unsorted or a sorted T cell fraction (not recorded which). These receptor sequences come from a male donor with ankylosing spondylitis.

This clonotype was recorded many times. The chain couples TRBV7-6 to TRBJ2-7; the match to TRBD2 covers 14 bases. Trimming at V came to 5 bases and at J to 4 bases, leaving 16 bases not matched to a gene. This CDR3 contains 19 residues. The V gene's germline CDR1 is SGHVS and CDR2 FNYEAQ. The DNA of the CDR3 is TGTGCCAGCAGCGCCCAGCCGGGACTAGCGGGAGCATCTGTGTACGAGCAGTACTTC. It yields the protein CASSAQPGLAGASVYEQYF.

This sequence joins TRBV4-1 and TRBJ2-2; 10 bases match TRBD2. After removal of 4 bases from V and 7 bases from J, the junction contained 12 bases not matched to a gene. The CDR3 consists of 17 residues. Germline V gene lookup returns CDR1 MGHRA and CDR2 YSYEKL. In DNA form, the CDR3 reads TGCGCCAGCAGCCGGGGGATCCTAGCGGGAGATGGCGGGGAGCTGTTTTTT. It yields the protein CASSRGILAGDGGELFF.

The chain's CDR3 is CASSVFGGSGDTQYF. The DNA for the CDR3 is TGTGCCAGCAGCGTATTTGGCGGGTCCGGAGATACGCAGTATTTT. The chain combines TRBV9 with TRBJ2-3; possibly TRBD2 for D (5 bases). This CDR3 is 15 amino acids long. Germline V gene lookup returns CDR1 SGDLS and CDR2 YYNGEE. V was shortened by 1 base and J by 5 bases, with 14 bases between the two germline ends.

Only a few counts were recorded for this clonotype. The J gene is TRBJ2-3, the V gene TRBV6-1, with 9 bases aligning to TRBD2. V lost 10 bases to trimming and J lost 4 bases; unmatched junction nucleotides: 9. This CDR3 is built from 14 residues. Germline-derived CDR1 and CDR2 are MNHNS and SASEGT. Written as DNA, the CDR3 is TGTGCCACCGGGACTAGCCTCAGCGCAGATACGCAGTATTTT. It is translated as CATGTSLSADTQYF.

This clonotype has a handful of counts. The V call is TRBV20-1, the J call TRBJ1-1; tentative D call: TRBD1 (6 bases). The CDR3 has 13 residues. Germline loops: CDR1 DFQATT, CDR2 SNEGSKA (reference sequence). V lost 5 bases and J 6 bases, leaving 16 bases between the germline ends. The CDR3 loop reads CSARTVRRSEAFF. CDR3 bases: TGCAGTGCTCGGACAGTCAGACGGTCTGAAGCTTTCTTT.

Ten or more counts support this clonotype. The J gene is TRBJ2-1, the V gene TRBV5-1; 7 bases line up with TRBD1. This CDR3 has 14 residues. V trimming: 5 bases; J trimming: 7 bases; junction bases outside the gene matches: 9. CDR1 and CDR2 from the germline V gene are SGHRS and YFSETQ. CDR3 sequence (DNA): TGCGCCAGCAGGGGACAGACAGAAATAAATGAGCAGTTCTTC. It encodes CASRGQTEINEQFF.

This clonotype has a handful of counts. The chain joins TRBV20-1 to TRBJ2-7, with D uncertain. The CDR3 runs to 13 residues. V was trimmed by 3 bases and J by 6 bases, leaving 15 bases between them. CDR1 is DFQATT, CDR2 SNEGSKA, per germline (reference sequence). CDR3 in DNA: TGCAGTGCTAGTCTTCAGAGTCAAGGCGAGCAGTACTTC. The encoded protein is CSASLQSQGEQYF.

This clonotype was recorded a few times. The V and J genes are TRBV12-3 or TRBV12-4 and TRBJ2-3, with D unclear. V gave up 0 bases and J gave up 8 bases, with 6 bases separating them. The CDR3 totals 12 residues. The CDR3 loop is CASSLAASTQYF. DNA for the CDR3: TGTGCCAGCAGTTTAGCAGCTTCTACGCAGTATTTT.

This clonotype appeared a few times. The rearrangement uses TRBV5-6 and TRBJ2-3; 9 bases agree with TRBD1. CDR1 and CDR2 from the germline V gene are SGHDT and YYEEEE. V dropped 0 bases and J dropped 9; count of bases not matched to a gene: 5. CDR3 length: 14 residues. CDR3 coding DNA: TGTGCCAGCAGCTTGGGGGGTACAGGGGGCACGCAGTATTTT. Its protein product is CASSLGGTGGTQYF. The variable domain in full, completed from reference TRBV5-6 and TRBJ2-3, reads DAGVTQSPTHLIKTRGQQVTLRCSPKSGHDTVSWYQQALGQGPQFIFQYYEEEERQRGNFPDRFSGHQFPNYSSELNVNALLLGDSALYLCASSLGGTGGTQYFGPGTRLTVL.

This clonotype has ten or more counts. The chain recombines TRBV20-1 with TRBJ1-5; TRBD1 is a possible D gene (6 bases). The CDR3 is 13 amino acids. V gave up 5 bases and J gave up 5 bases, with 13 bases separating them. Germline CDR1 DFQATT, CDR2 SNEGSKA (reference sequence). The DNA for the CDR3 is TGCAGTGCTTCTGACAGGACCTATCAGCCCCAGCATTTT. The encoded protein is CSASDRTYQPQHF.

This clonotype was detected a few times. CDR3 sequence: CASSFFGEGSDTQYF. DNA of the CDR3: TGTGCCAGCAGCTTCTTTGGGGAGGGAAGCGATACGCAGTATTTT. This chain uses TRBV7-2 with TRBJ2-3; TRBD2 aligns across 7 bases. V shed 3 bases and J 6 bases; nucleotides not matched to a gene: 9. The CDR3 covers 15 residues. Germline CDR1 is SGHTA and CDR2 is FQGNSA.

This clonotype appeared many times. One end of the junction varies from germline; a read error may be responsible. The chain joins TRBV5-1 to TRBJ2-3; a weak D match, TRBD2 (6 bases). The CDR3 totals 15 residues. The germline V gene has CDR1 SGHRS and CDR2 YFSETQ. The CDR3, as DNA: TGTGCCAGCTCACCGGTCGGGGGAAGGACAGATACGCAGTATTTT. Translating it yields CASSPVGGRTDTQYF.

This clonotype was seen more than once but under ten times. V usage is TRBV27 and J usage is TRBJ2-1, with 14 bases fitting TRBD2. CDR3 length: 16 amino acids. Trimming at V came to 6 bases and at J to 4 bases, leaving 5 bases not matched to a gene. Germline loops: CDR1 MNHEY, CDR2 SMNVEV (reference sequence). CDR3 coding DNA: TGTGCCAGCAGAGGACTAGCGGGAGGCGGGTACAATGAGCAGTTCTTC. Protein sequence: CASRGLAGGGYNEQFF.

The sample holds a few counts of this clonotype. The chain has TRBV20-1 and TRBJ2-5; D is ambiguous. Trimming shortened V by 2 bases and J by 2 bases, and 9 bases separated the two germline ends. This CDR3 has 13 amino acids. The germline V gene encodes CDR1 DFQATT and CDR2 SNEGSKA (reference sequence). The CDR3 loop reads CSARKRVQETQYF. Here the CDR3 DNA reads TGCAGTGCTAGAAAACGGGTGCAAGAGACCCAGTACTTC.

This clonotype was detected a few times. The V gene is TRBV10-3, the J gene TRBJ1-1, with D possibly matching TRBD1 (5 bases). The CDR3 contains 15 residues. Germline V gene sequence: CDR1 ENHRY, CDR2 SYGVKD. Trimming took off 3 bases at V and 0 bases at J, with 11 bases between the two ends. CDR3 in amino acids: CAISDRGAVNTEAFF. CDR3 DNA sequence: TGTGCCATCAGTGATCGCGGGGCTGTGAACACTGAAGCTTTCTTT.

The table lists this clonotype with many counts. V is TRBV7-2 and J is TRBJ2-4; the D gene is possibly TRBD2 (6 bases). Deletions cut 1 base from V and 7 bases from J, with 11 bases between. Looked up from germline, CDR1 is SGHTA and CDR2 is FQGNSA. This CDR3 contains 14 residues. The CDR3 coding sequence is TGTGCCAGCAGCTTAGTTCGGGGGACCAACATTCAGTACTTC. Its protein product is CASSLVRGTNIQYF. The variable domain in full, with the rest retrieved from reference TRBV7-2 and TRBJ2-4, is GAGVSQSPSNKVTEKGKDVELRCDPISGHTALYWYRQSLGQGLEFLIYFQGNSAPDKSGLPSDRFSAERTGGSVSTLTIQRTQQEDSAVYLCASSLVRGTNIQYFGAGTRLSVL.

A few counts support this clonotype. The J gene is TRBJ1-6, the V gene TRBV5-1; 7 bases fit TRBD1. The CDR3 totals 16 residues. V was clipped by 5 bases and J by 5 bases; unmatched bases: 10. CDR1 is SGHRS, CDR2 YFSETQ, per germline. CDR3 loop: CASRLGPGQHNSPLHF. In DNA, the CDR3 is TGCGCCAGCAGACTGGGTCCGGGACAGCATAATTCACCCCTCCACTTT.

This clonotype was detected only a few times. This chain links TRBV27 with TRBJ2-2; 7 bases are a match to TRBD2. V lost 2 bases, J lost 6 bases, and 6 bases stayed unmatched. The length of the CDR3 is 15 residues. The germline V gene has CDR1 MNHEY and CDR2 SMNVEV (reference sequence). The CDR3 DNA reads TGTGCCAGCAGTTTAGGACTAGTTCGTTCCGGGGAGCTGTTTTTT. Its protein is CASSLGLVRSGELFF.

There are a few counts of this clonotype. V gene TRBV20-1 combines with J gene TRBJ2-2; D possibly corresponds to TRBD1 (6 bases). Trimming left V 6 bases short and J 5 bases short, with 16 bases between. The germline gives CDR1 DFQATT, CDR2 SNEGSKA (reference sequence). This CDR3 comprises 14 residues. In DNA, the CDR3 is TGCAGTGCCAAAAGAACAGGGTCTACCGGGGAGCTGTTTTTT. It yields the protein CSAKRTGSTGELFF.

There are many counts of this clonotype. The chain links TRBV7-2 to TRBJ2-5; D is uncertain. This CDR3 comprises 15 residues. V was trimmed by 1 base and J by 5 bases, leaving 14 bases between them. CDR1 and CDR2 (germline): SGHTA, FQGNSA. In DNA, the CDR3 is TGTGCCAGCAGCTTAGTAGGCACGAATACGGAGACCCAGTACTTC. It yields the protein CASSLVGTNTETQYF. The variable domain in full, with the rest retrieved from reference TRBV7-2 and TRBJ2-5, is GAGVSQSPSNKVTEKGKDVELRCDPISGHTALYWYRQSLGQGLEFLIYFQGNSAPDKSGLPSDRFSAERTGGSVSTLTIQRTQQEDSAVYLCASSLVGTNTETQYFGPGTRLLVL.

A few counts support this clonotype. The rearrangement links TRBV5-1 to TRBJ2-1; no reliable D call. The V and J ends lost 2 bases and 6 bases respectively, with 18 bases between them. The CDR3 contains 16 residues. Germline V lookup: CDR1 SGHRS, CDR2 YFSETQ. The CDR3 loop is CASSLYGALEVNEQFF. Written as DNA, the CDR3 is TGCGCCAGCAGCTTATACGGAGCATTGGAAGTCAATGAGCAGTTCTTC.